What follows is one T cell receptor (beta chain) and its context. A junction boundary mismatches the germline segment, possibly from a read error. Recruited during active infection, patients (from Seattle) were subsequently followed longitudinally. In the source study's methods: Amplification of reference gene primers was used by the study to estimate nucleated cell counts. Profiling relied on immunoSEQ multiplex PCR, and the TCRdb table lists in-frame clones only, not all of them. D and trimming come from the DNA, and the V and J calls and clone size come from that table. Of about 160,000 clones listed, around 84% are singletons. This entry belongs to a study of blood T cell repertoires in COVID-19. Study-level information: T cells, B-cell-depleted T cells, or PBMCs provided the cDNA or gDNA that served as material.

Germline V gene sequence: CDR1 SGHTS, CDR2 YDEGEE. The CDR3 contains 10 residues. This TCR was sampled from a woman between 50 and 59 years old with COVID-19, enrolled during active disease. The chain joins TRBV5-8 to TRBJ2-7, with D maybe TRBD1 (6 bases). Sequences were obtained from peripheral blood. The CDR3, as DNA: TGTGCCAGCAGCTGGGACACGACCGACTTC. Its protein product is CASSWDTTDF.